This is a list of T cell receptor beta chains from one sample in a study of T cell repertoires in cytomegalovirus infection. These receptors' targets are unknown. TCRdb called the reads again in MiXCR, with one record for every CDR3 protein. The sample records about 150,000 distinct CDR3 sequences, around 30% being singletons. The sequences come from CD8+ T cells from cultured PBMCs, collected from culture after CMV antigen stimulation. The receptor set was obtained from a human donor in good health (CMV status not recorded). Some clones in this sample may be carry-over from other donors' samples. The CDR3 runs from the conserved cysteine through the conserved F or W.

>TRBV7-8|TRBJ2-7
CASSLLAGSYEQYF
>TRBV7-9|TRBJ2-3
CASSLAANKETDTQYF
>TRBV6-1|TRBJ2-3
CASRDLNTDTQYF
>TRBV4-2|TRBJ2-1
CASSQEASGYNEQFF
>TRBV7-2|TRBJ2-4
CASSLGRALAKNIQYF
>TRBV5-1|TRBJ1-1
CASSLDGPGSTEAFF
>TRBV27|TRBJ2-1
CASSPGLNEQFF
>TRBV27|TRBJ2-1
CASSFGGFNEQFF
>TRBV2|TRBJ1-6
CASEQGVSPLHF
>TRBV2|TRBJ1-2
CASSPGQGVYDYTF
>TRBV27|TRBJ1-1
CASSLWPQVEAFF
>TRBV7-9|TRBJ2-2
CASSPTSAGELFF
>TRBV7-9|TRBJ2-5
CASSLASSEQETQYF
>TRBV7-9|TRBJ1-1
CASRSDTGTEAFF
>TRBV6-2/TRBV6-3|TRBJ2-5
CASSGLEETQYF
>TRBV13|TRBJ1-4
CASSYAQGEDEKLFF
>TRBV7-8|TRBJ1-3
CASLPAWLPGPGNTIYF
>TRBV10-3|TRBJ2-7
CAISDPGQLLSYEQYF
>TRBV3-1|TRBJ1-2
CASSQDQFAGGDYGYTF
>TRBV7-2|TRBJ2-7
CASSLLTGAFSYEQYF
>TRBV7-6|TRBJ2-7
CASSLSSGGPSYEQYF
>TRBV5-1|TRBJ1-1
CASSLVVGAGTEAFF
>TRBV7-6|TRBJ2-2
CASSLGGEGELFF
>TRBV9|TRBJ1-5
CASSVAPHQGEGNQPQHF
>TRBV7-9|TRBJ2-1
CASSPRTGEGFNEQFF
>TRBV7-6|TRBJ2-7
CASSLGPGQAAYEQYF
>TRBV9|TRBJ2-1
CASSVDPIAFRDNEQFF
>TRBV12-5|TRBJ1-3
CASGLRSRPLGNTIYF
>TRBV10-3|TRBJ2-7
CAISESRLSGSYEQYF
>TRBV6-1|TRBJ1-2
CASDRTSETYTNYGYTF
>TRBV19|TRBJ2-1
CASRLSGGGLYEQFF
>TRBV12-5|TRBJ1-1
CASGLPPTANTEAFF